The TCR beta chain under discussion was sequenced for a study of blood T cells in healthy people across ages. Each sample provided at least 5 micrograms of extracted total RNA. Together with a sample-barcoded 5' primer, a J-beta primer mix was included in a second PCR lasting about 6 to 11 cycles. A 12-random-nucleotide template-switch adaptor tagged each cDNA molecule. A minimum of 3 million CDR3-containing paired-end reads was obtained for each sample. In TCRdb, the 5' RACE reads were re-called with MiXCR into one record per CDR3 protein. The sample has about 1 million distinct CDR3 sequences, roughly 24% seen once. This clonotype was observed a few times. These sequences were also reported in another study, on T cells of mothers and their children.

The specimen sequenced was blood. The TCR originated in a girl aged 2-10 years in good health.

The CDR3 DNA follows: TGTGCCAGCAGCTTATTACTAGCCCTAGGGCTCACAGATACGCAGTATTTT. Translating gives CASSLLLALGLTDTQYF. The chain couples TRBV7-8 to TRBJ2-3; a possible D gene is TRBD2 (6 bases). The germline CDR1 and CDR2 sequences are SGHVS and FQNEAQ. The CDR3 totals 17 residues. The V and J ends lost 2 bases and 2 bases respectively, with 17 bases between them. The full variable domain, its missing parts supplied by reference TRBV7-8 and TRBJ2-3, is GAGVSQSPRYKVAKRGQDVALRCDPISGHVSLFWYQQALGQGPEFLTYFQNEAQLDKSGLPSDRFFAERPEGSVSTLKIQRTQQEDSAVYLCASSLLLALGLTDTQYFGPGTRLTVL.